Listed below are T cell receptor beta chains from one sample, sequenced in a study of blood T cell repertoires in COVID-19. Clones were sequenced by immunoSEQ multiplex PCR, and TCRdb holds only the in-frame ones, with some missing. The sample records around 170,000 clones, 88% being singletons. The sequencing sample was made of peripheral blood. Source of these receptors: a man aged 60 to 69 with acute or convalescent COVID-19. CDR3s include the opening cysteine and the closing phenylalanine or tryptophan. D genes are given only for firm matches. Expanded clones get a size class; other rows say once, few or many, or leave the size out.

13 TRBJ2-3 . TRBV7-7 . CASSPLSTDTQYF TGTGCCAGCAGCCCCTTGAGCACAGATACGCAGTATTTT
13 TRBJ1-1 . TRBV10-3 . CAINRDMNTEAFF TGTGCCATCAATCGGGACATGAACACTGAAGCTTTCTTT
13 TRBJ1-1 . TRBV30 TRBD1 CAWSTGTNTEAFF TGTGCCTGGTCGACAGGGACGAACACTGAAGCTTTCTTT
14 TRBJ1-1 . TRBV2 . CASRGGRGFGEAFF TGTGCCAGCAGGGGGGGGCGAGGTTTTGGTGAAGCTTTCTTT
17 TRBJ1-2 . TRBV7-3 . CASSANGRTGEVYGYTF TGTGCCAGCAGCGCAAACGGACGGACGGGAGAAGTTTATGGCTACACCTTC
16 TRBJ2-3 . TRBV11-2 TRBD2 CASSLSAGERTDTQYF TGTGCCAGCAGCTTGTCCGCGGGAGAAAGGACAGATACGCAGTATTTT
14 TRBJ1-2 . TRBV5-4 TRBD1 CASSLRDSVYGYTF TGTGCCAGCAGCCTTAGGGACAGCGTCTATGGCTACACCTTC
13 TRBJ1-1 . TRBV3-1/TRBV3-2 TRBD1 CASSPGQGGEAFF TGTGCCAGCAGTCCAGGACAGGGAGGTGAAGCTTTCTTT
16 TRBJ1-3 few TRBV18 . CASSPGLPNSGNTIYF TGTGCCAGCTCACCGGGACTGCCAAACTCTGGAAACACCATATATTTT
13 TRBJ1-2 . TRBV15 . CATSRDGEEGYTF TGTGCCACCAGCAGAGATGGGGAGGAGGGCTACACCTTC
15 TRBJ1-2 . TRBV6-5 TRBD1 CASSSRDRPGYGYTF TGTGCCAGCAGTTCACGGGACAGACCAGGCTATGGCTACACCTTC
14 TRBJ2-2 . TRBV19 . CASTSGVPSGELFF TGTGCCAGTACGTCAGGGGTGCCTTCCGGGGAGCTGTTTTTT
15 TRBJ2-2 . TRBV2 TRBD1 CASSEQGIGTGELFF TGTGCCAGCAGCGAACAGGGGATAGGAACCGGGGAGCTGTTTTTT
18 TRBJ2-1 . TRBV11-3 TRBD2 CASSLDPLAVIGGNEQFF TGTGCCAGCAGCTTAGATCCGCTAGCGGTGATTGGGGGGAATGAGCAGTTCTTC
16 TRBJ2-2 . TRBV4-2 TRBD2 CASSQGPGGPGGELFF TGTGCCAGCAGCCAAGGCCCGGGAGGGCCGGGCGGGGAGCTGTTTTTT
15 TRBJ1-2 . TRBV30 . CAWSLDGGAAYGYTF TGTGCCTGGAGCCTTGATGGGGGCGCGGCCTATGGCTACACCTTC
14 TRBJ1-3 . TRBV10-3 TRBD1 CAISDSQGAHTIYF TGTGCCATCAGTGATTCACAGGGGGCGCACACCATATATTTT
16 TRBJ2-1 . TRBV5-5 TRBD2 CASSLLGTSGRYEQFF TGTGCCAGCAGCCTTTTAGGGACTAGCGGGAGGTATGAGCAGTTCTTC
12 TRBJ1-2 . TRBV28 . CASSSLGSGYTF TGTGCCAGCAGTTCCCTGGGGAGCGGCTACACCTTC
17 TRBJ2-1 . TRBV7-9 TRBD2 CASSPRGLAGSYNEQFF TGTGCCAGCAGCCCGAGGGGACTAGCGGGCTCCTACAATGAGCAGTTCTTC
14 TRBJ1-2 . TRBV7-8 . CASSGKTENYGYTF TGTGCCAGCAGCGGAAAGACAGAGAACTATGGCTACACCTTC
14 TRBJ1-5 . TRBV6-1 . CASSEATGDQPQHF TGTGCCAGCAGTGAGGCCACGGGAGATCAGCCCCAGCATTTT
17 TRBJ2-1 . TRBV24-1 TRBD2 CATSDLPTSGSYNEQFF TGTGCCACCAGTGACCTGCCTACTAGCGGGAGTTACAATGAGCAGTTCTTC
14 TRBJ1-4 . TRBV2 TRBD1 CASRGTGGGEKLFF TGTGCCAGCAGGGGGACAGGGGGTGGTGAAAAACTGTTTTTT
16 TRBJ2-1 . TRBV5-4 TRBD2 CASSPPGSGRDGEQFF TGTGCCAGCAGCCCTCCGGGGAGCGGGAGGGACGGCGAGCAGTTCTTC
13 TRBJ1-4 . TRBV3-1/TRBV3-2 . CASSTGENEKLFF TGTGCCAGCAGTACAGGTGAAAATGAAAAACTGTTTTTT
12 TRBJ2-1 . TRBV5-1 . CASSERYNEQFF TGCGCCAGCAGCGAGCGGTACAATGAGCAGTTCTTC
14 TRBJ1-2 . TRBV5-1 TRBD1 CASSSGTGGYGYTF TGCGCCAGCAGTTCCGGGACAGGGGGCTATGGCTACACCTTC
14 TRBJ2-3 . TRBV7-2 . CASSLRGQLDTQYF TGTGCCAGCAGCCTCAGGGGTCAGCTTGATACGCAGTATTTT
13 TRBJ1-5 . TRBV5-4 . CASSLGQNQPQHF TGTGCCAGCAGCTTGGGACAGAATCAGCCCCAGCATTTT
15 TRBJ1-5 . TRBV5-1 TRBD1 CASSLGQGVNQPQHF TGCGCCAGCAGCTTGGGGCAGGGGGTCAATCAGCCCCAGCATTTT
16 TRBJ2-5 . TRBV19 TRBD2 CASSIRAGVYQETQYF TGTGCCAGTAGTATAAGAGCGGGGGTGTACCAAGAGACCCAGTACTTC
11 TRBJ2-1 . TRBV11-3 . CASSLGLEQFF TGTGCCAGCAGCTTAGGACTTGAGCAGTTCTTC
14 TRBJ1-5 few TRBV2 . CASRQGPSNQPQHF TGTGCCAGCAGGCAGGGTCCCAGCAATCAGCCCCAGCATTTT
15 TRBJ1-4 . TRBV27 . CASSYRGATNEKLFF TGTGCCAGCAGTTACCGGGGAGCAACTAATGAAAAACTGTTTTTT
12 TRBJ1-6 . TRBV7-9 . CASSSAGGHLHF TGTGCCAGCAGCTCCGCGGGGGGTCACCTCCACTTT
14 TRBJ2-3 . TRBV29-1 . CSVDPAGRTDTQYF TGCAGCGTTGATCCAGCGGGCCGCACAGATACGCAGTATTTT
18 TRBJ2-4 . TRBV21-1 . CASSKDSRDTIAKNIQYF TGTGCCAGCAGCAAGGATTCCCGGGACACCATAGCCAAAAACATTCAGTACTTC
12 TRBJ1-4 . TRBV3-1/TRBV3-2 . CASSQDGEKLFF TGTGCCAGCAGCCAAGACGGTGAAAAACTGTTTTTT